A single sample is the source of the 11 T cell receptor beta chains below, sequenced in a study of blood T cells in healthy people across ages. It was with a sample-barcoded 5' primer and a J-beta primer mix that a second PCR of about 6 to 12 cycles was run. TCRdb analysed the 5' RACE reads with MiXCR anew, one entry per CDR3 protein. The data hold 1.5 million to 2 million distinct CDR3 sequences, with roughly 27% observed a single time. Input material: blood. The receptors come from a woman aged 25-40 years in good health.

This clonotype was detected a few times. This clone may be a read error of a much larger clone one base away. V and J are TRBV6-1 and TRBJ2-3; perhaps TRBD2 as D (5 bases). Germline V gene data show CDR1 as MNHNS and CDR2 as SASEGT. The CDR3 covers 14 residues. The CDR3 is CASREGRETDTQYF. The CDR3 coding sequence is TGTGCCAGCAGGGAAGGAAGGGAGACAGATACGCAGTATTTT.

This clonotype was detected a few times. The chain links TRBV5-1 to TRBJ2-7, with 8 bases aligning to TRBD2. From germline, CDR1 is SGHRS and CDR2 YFSETQ. This CDR3 contains 16 residues. V was clipped by 1 base and J by 0 bases; unmatched bases: 6. The CDR3 bases are TGCGCCAGCAGCTTGACTAGCGGTCTGTTCTCCTACGAGCAGTACTTC. Its translation is CASSLTSGLFSYEQYF.

The chain combines TRBV3-1 with TRBJ1-3, with unresolved D. This CDR3 is built from 15 residues. The germline gives CDR1 LGHDT, CDR2 YNNKEL (reference sequence). V was shortened by 0 bases and J by 1 base, with 7 bases between the two germline ends. This CDR3 is CASSQDSRSGNTIYF. CDR3 bases: TGTGCCAGCAGCCAAGACAGTAGGTCTGGAAACACCATATATTTT.

The chain employs TRBV6-5 and TRBJ1-1; no clear D. Trimming took off 5 bases at V and 2 bases at J, with 15 bases between the two ends. The CDR3 contains 15 residues. The germline V gene has CDR1 MNHEY and CDR2 SVGAGI. The CDR3 DNA follows: TGTGCCAGCAGTAACCGGGGTCAGAGTAACACTGAAGCTTTCTTT. This translates into CASSNRGQSNTEAFF.

This chain uses TRBV6-2 or TRBV6-3 with TRBJ2-1, with D perhaps matching TRBD2 (6 bases). The CDR3 spans 11 residues. Deletions cut 8 bases from V and 12 bases from J, with 14 bases between. Germline CDR1 is MNHEY and CDR2 is SVGEGT. Written as DNA, the CDR3 is TGTGCCAGCGGGGCACTAGCTTGGCAGTTCTTC. Translated: CASGALAWQFF.

This clonotype showed up just a few times. The chain joins TRBV12-3 or TRBV12-4 to TRBJ2-1; 10 nucleotides agree with TRBD2. The V gene end was trimmed by 6 bases and the J gene end by 6 bases; junction bases not matched to a gene: 8. The CDR3 covers 15 residues. The CDR3 loop is CASRALAGHLNEQFF. The CDR3 bases are TGTGCCAGCAGGGCACTAGCGGGACATCTCAATGAGCAGTTCTTC.

This clonotype was recorded a few times. The gene calls are TRBV5-1 and TRBJ2-5, with a tentative D call TRBD1 (6 bases). Between the trimmed V and J ends, which lost 1 base and 5 bases, there was a span of 12 bases. Germline CDR1 SGHRS, CDR2 YFSETQ. The CDR3 runs to 14 residues. CDR3 amino acids: CASSLYYREETQYF. CDR3 nucleotides: TGCGCCAGCAGCTTGTATTACAGGGAGGAGACCCAGTACTTC.

The chain recombines TRBV20-1 with TRBJ2-1; 13 positions match TRBD2. The CDR3 spans 15 residues. V was clipped by 5 bases and J by 5 bases; unmatched bases: 6. Looked up from germline, CDR1 is DFQATT and CDR2 is SNEGSKA (reference sequence). CDR3 region: CSAAEGTSGNNEQFF. The CDR3 region has the DNA TGCAGTGCTGCCGAGGGGACTAGCGGGAACAATGAGCAGTTCTTC.

This clonotype has more than one count but fewer than ten. In DNA form, the CDR3 reads TGCAGTGCTGAGGGGGCAGGAGATGGCTACACCTTC. Amino acid sequence: CSAEGAGDGYTF. This rearrangement joins TRBV20-1 to TRBJ1-2; TRBD1 aligns across 7 bases. The CDR3 totals 12 residues. Germline V gene data show CDR1 as DFQATT and CDR2 as SNEGSKA (reference sequence). The V gene end was trimmed by 5 bases and the J gene end by 6 bases; junction bases not matched to a gene: 6.

About this clonotype: A much larger clone differs from this one at a single base, so this may be a read error. The gene calls are TRBV12-3 or TRBV12-4 and TRBJ2-5; maybe TRBD1 (6 bases). This CDR3 has 15 amino acids. As DNA, the CDR3 is TGTGCCGGCAGCCCCCGGGACAAAACCCAAGAGACCCAGTACTTC. This sequence encodes CAGSPRDKTQETQYF.

The V call is TRBV24-1, the J call TRBJ2-1; D uncertain. The CDR3 sequence is 16 residues long. Trimming stripped 4 bases from V and 0 bases from J, with 12 bases between. Per the germline V gene, CDR1 is KGHDR and CDR2 is SFDVKD. The CDR3 nucleotides are TGTGCCACCAGTGAAGCCTCTAGTAGCTCCTACAATGAGCAGTTCTTC. Translating it yields CATSEASSSSYNEQFF.